This T cell receptor beta chain derives from a study of T cell responses to AZD1222 COVID-19 vaccine. The repertoire was sequenced with immunoSEQ multiplex PCR; TCRdb's copy has only in-frame clones and lacks some. This sample has about 150,000 clones, with about 87% found just once. V lost 0 bases and J lost 4, with 10 bases in between. Germline V lookup: CDR1 SGHNT, CDR2 YYREEE (reference sequence). This CDR3 has 14 amino acids. This TCR came from an adult in good health. This sequence joins TRBV5-4 and TRBJ1-2; D is possibly TRBD1 (5 bases). This specimen was peripheral blood, taken on day 0 of AZD1222 vaccination. The CDR3 DNA reads TGTGCCAGCAGCTTGGTTCAGGGTCCCTATGGCTACACCTTC. Its translation is CASSLVQGPYGYTF.